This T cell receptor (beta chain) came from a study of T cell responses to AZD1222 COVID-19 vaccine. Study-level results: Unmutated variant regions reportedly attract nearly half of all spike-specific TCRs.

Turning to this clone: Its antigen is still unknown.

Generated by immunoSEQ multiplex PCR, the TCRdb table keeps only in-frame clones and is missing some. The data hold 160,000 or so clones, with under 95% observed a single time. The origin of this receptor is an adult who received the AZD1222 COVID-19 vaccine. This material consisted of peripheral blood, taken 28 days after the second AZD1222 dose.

The CDR3 spells CASSPVGGANTGELFF. The CDR3 DNA sequence: TGTGCCAGCAGCCCTGTGGGGGGTGCGAACACCGGGGAGCTGTTTTTT. J is TRBJ2-2 and V is TRBV5-4, with D possibly being TRBD2 (6 bases). The ends were cut back, 4 bases at V and 0 bases at J, with 13 bases in the middle. Germline-derived CDR1 and CDR2 are SGHNT and YYREEE (reference sequence). This CDR3 has 16 residues.